The T cell receptor beta chain under discussion was sequenced for a study of siplizumab effects on memory and regulatory T cells. Sequenced by immunoSEQ multiplex PCR; TCRdb stores in-frame clones only, minus some. The data contain around 100,000 clones, approximately 91% of them singletons. About this clone: Antigen specificity is unknown.

Study-level points and caveats: Assignment of a naive or memory phenotype failed for roughly 75-95% of the proliferating CD4+ or CD8+ clones.

With 4 bases clipped from V and 0 bases from J, the junction kept 7 bases outside the gene matches. This CDR3 comprises 16 residues. Germline lookup yields CDR1 SGHRS and CDR2 YFSETQ. This sequence joins TRBV5-1 and TRBJ1-3, with TRBD1 matching 7 bases. Sequencing was performed on CD4+ T cells sorted from blood. The TCR was taken from a human donor in good health. CDR3 DNA sequence: TGCGCCAGCAGCCCAGGACAGGAGGCCTCTGGAAACACCATATATTTT. Translating it yields CASSPGQEASGNTIYF.